This T cell receptor (beta chain) was profiled in a study of CD8+ T cells in alopecia areata. The trim removed 10 bases at V and 0 bases at J, leaving 14 bases unmatched. The CDR3 has 19 amino acids. The germline gives CDR1 SNHLY, CDR2 FYNNEI. Investigators sorted PBMCs to obtain both CD4+ and CD8+ T cells. Extraction and reverse transcription of RNA yielded cDNA as the sequencing template. Generated by immunoSEQ multiplex PCR, the TCRdb table keeps only in-frame clones and is missing some. The sample consists of 110,000 or so clones, almost 60% of them appearing once. The sample taken for sequencing was CD8+ T cells sorted from blood. The source is a human donor in good health. This chain uses TRBV2 with TRBJ2-1; TRBD2 aligns across 14 bases. In nucleotides, the CDR3 is TGTGCCACCCGGACTAGCGGGGGGAATCCCCTGAGCTCCTACAATGAGCAGTTCTTC. Residues: CATRTSGGNPLSSYNEQFF.